The source of this T cell receptor beta chain is a study of blood T cells in healthy people across ages. Isolation yielded PBMCs, at least 7 million per sample, in every case. It was with a sample-barcoded 5' primer and a J-beta primer mix that a second PCR of roughly 7 to 12 cycles was run. TCRdb passed the 5' RACE reads through MiXCR, listing each CDR3 protein once. This table holds around 800,000 distinct CDR3 sequences, 55% to 65% found once. This clonotype was detected many times. The CDR3 extends over 10 amino acids. The V and J ends lost 5 bases and 2 bases respectively, with 1 base between them. Germline CDR1 and CDR2: SEHNR and FQNEAQ (reference sequence).

The sample comprised blood. The TCR originated in a man under 40 in good health. The chain is built from TRBV7-9 and TRBJ2-7; D is unresolved. Here the CDR3 DNA reads TGTGCCAGCAGCCCCTACGAGCAGTACTTC. Residues: CASSPYEQYF. The full variable domain, its missing parts supplied by reference TRBV7-9 and TRBJ2-7, is DTGVSQNPRHKITKRGQNVTFRCDPISEHNRLYWYRQTLGQGPEFLTYFQNEAQLEKSRLLSDRFSAERPKGSFSTLEIQRTEQGDSAMYLCASSPYEQYFGPGTRLTVT.